This TCR beta chain was documented in a study of neoadjuvant nivolumab and ipilimumab in lung cancer. Study as a whole: Nivolumab 3 mg/kg was given days 1, 15 and 29, plus ipilimumab 1 mg/kg day 1 in combination.

This clone was picked up one time. The antigen remains unidentified. This CDR3 has 22 residues. CDR1 and CDR2 (germline): SGHRS, YFSETQ. V shed 0 bases and J 0 bases; nucleotides not matched to a gene: 16. Study results and limitations: Pretherapy blood TCR richness correlated positively with resected tumor richness. Compared with tumor-adjacent uninvolved lung, resected tumors showed greater richness and clonality.

Clones were read by immunoSEQ multiplex PCR, and TCRdb kept only the in-frame ones, dropping some. The sample includes 2,500 to 3,000 clones, around 85% of them seen just once. This specimen was tumor tissue, taken before neoadjuvant nivolumab, alone or with ipilimumab. This chain uses TRBV5-1 with TRBJ2-4; 12 bases map to TRBD2. This sequence was found in an adult with non-small cell lung cancer. CDR3 bases: TGCGCCAGCAGCTTGGTTTCGGGGGACGTCGGACTAGCGGGGCTAGCCAAAAACATTCAGTACTTC. Translating it yields CASSLVSGDVGLAGLAKNIQYF.